One TCR beta chain is described in this entry. Its antigen is currently unknown. Trimming left V 3 bases short and J 5 bases short, with 11 bases between. CDR3 length: 14 residues. Germline V gene data show CDR1 as SGHNT and CDR2 as YYREEE (reference sequence). This entry belongs to a study of cytomegalovirus exposure and HLA in healthy donors. Study information: Prior work identified around 120 million unique TCR beta sequences in approximately 200 million T cells.

Overall study findings and caveats: The study flagged about 150 TCR beta chains as cytomegalovirus-associated.

The PCR had 60 Vbeta and 13 Jbeta primers. Sequenced by immunoSEQ multiplex PCR; TCRdb stores in-frame clones only, minus some. The profile covers 90,000 to 100,000 clones, with around 80% appearing a single time and 1.4% to 1.5% taken by the ten largest. This chain connects TRBV5-4 to TRBJ2-2; perhaps TRBD2 as D (5 bases). The TCR sequence derives from a man aged 35 to 55 in good health and CMV-seronegative. Sequenced material: PBMCs. This CDR3 reads CASSSSSATGELFF. Here the CDR3 DNA reads TGTGCCAGCAGCTCTAGCTCAGCAACCGGGGAGCTGTTTTTT. Looking up the rest from reference TRBV5-4 and TRBJ2-2 gives the full variable domain: ETGVTQSPTHLIKTRGQQVTLRCSSQSGHNTVSWYQQALGQGPQFIFQYYREEENGRGNFPPRFSGLQFPNYSSELNVNALELDDSALYLCASSSSSATGELFFGEGSRLTVL.